The 14 T cell receptor beta chains reported below all come from one sample, sequenced in a study of long-term antiretroviral therapy in people with HIV (dated by TCRdb to 2021 to 2024). The immunoSEQ hsTCRB v3.0 assay was used at survey level resolution to sequence the TRB variable region. TCRdb provides this immuneACCESS table in a form limited to in-frame rearrangements. Some clones are lacking; in checked studies, under half of them reflect an unresolved V gene, and why the rest are absent is not known. Across this sample there are 25,000 to 35,000 clones, with roughly 88% seen only once. Of the sample, around 4.4% is held by the ten largest clones. The specimen comprised unsorted PBMCs, sampled 0.5 years after starting antiretroviral therapy. The receptors were gathered from a woman younger than 35 with HIV.

The chain has TRBV29-1 and TRBJ1-2; TRBD1 is a possible D gene (6 bases). V lost 4 bases and J 4 bases, leaving 10 bases between the germline ends. The CDR3 is 12 amino acids. Germline CDR1 is SQVTM and CDR2 is ANQGSEA. The CDR3 DNA sequence: TGCAGCGTTGCAGGGGCTCGCTATGGCTACACCTTC. Translating it yields CSVAGARYGYTF.

The V call is TRBV5-4, the J call TRBJ2-1, with TRBD2 matching over 11 bases. There are 17 residues in the CDR3. Trimming took 0 bases from V and 6 from J; bases not matched to a gene: 8. Per germline, CDR1 SGHNT and CDR2 YYREEE (reference sequence). CDR3 DNA: TGTGCCAGCAGCTTGGGGACTACTAGCGGGAGATCCAATGAGCAGTTCTTC. The encoded protein is CASSLGTTSGRSNEQFF.

This clone appeared once. The chain is built from TRBV4-3 and TRBJ2-5; D not certain. This CDR3 is built from 14 residues. Trimming pared 1 base from V and 5 bases from J, leaving 11 bases between. Germline values: CDR1 LGHNA, CDR2 YSLEER. Here the CDR3 DNA reads TGCGCCAGCAGCCAAGCCGTGCGGTGGGAGACCCAGTACTTC. Amino acids: CASSQAVRWETQYF.

The rearrangement uses TRBV5-4 and TRBJ2-3; TRBD1 matches 8 bases. Germline CDR1 and CDR2: SGHNT and YYREEE (reference sequence). This CDR3 spans 16 amino acids. The V and J ends lost 4 bases and 0 bases, in that order; junction bases with no gene match: 7. CDR3 in DNA: TGTGCCAGCAGCCAGGGACAGGATCGAAGCACAGATACGCAGTATTTT. Translated, it gives CASSQGQDRSTDTQYF.

This clone was counted only a few times. The rearrangement links TRBV19 to TRBJ2-1; 11 nucleotides line up with TRBD2. The CDR3 has 14 amino acids. Germline CDR1 reads LNHDA; CDR2 reads SQIVND (reference sequence). The V segment lost 9 bases and the J segment 4 bases; nucleotides outside the gene matches: 5. The CDR3 is CASRLAGPYNEQFF. Here the CDR3 DNA reads TGTGCCAGCAGACTAGCGGGACCTTACAATGAGCAGTTCTTC. Full variable domain (rest looked up from reference TRBV19 and TRBJ2-1): DGGITQSPKYLFRKEGQNVTLSCEQNLNHDAMYWYRQDPGQGLRLIYYSQIVNDFQKGDIAEGYSVSREKKESFPLTVTSAQKNPTAFYLCASRLAGPYNEQFFGPGTRLTVL.

This clone was counted a single time. The chain uses TRBV28 and TRBJ2-2; tentative D call: TRBD1 (6 bases). This CDR3 contains 13 residues. Germline CDR1 MDHEN, CDR2 SYDVKM. The V end was cut by 10 bases, the J end by 0 bases, with 9 bases between. CDR3 sequence (DNA): TGTGCCACCCAGGGGCCGAACACCGGGGAGCTGTTTTTT. Translation: CATQGPNTGELFF.

For this clone: The same CDR3 is also encoded by other DNA sequences in this sample. The genes are TRBV5-4 and TRBJ2-7; D gene ambiguous. This CDR3 has 11 amino acids. Germline V gene data show CDR1 as SGHNT and CDR2 as YYREEE (reference sequence). V shed 2 bases and J shed 4 bases, with 4 bases lying between them. The CDR3 loop is CASSFGYEQYF. Here the CDR3 DNA reads TGTGCCAGCAGCTTTGGGTACGAGCAGTACTTC.

The chain is built from TRBV18 and TRBJ2-4, with a possible D match to TRBD2 (5 bases). In germline, CDR1 is KGHSH, CDR2 LQKENI. Trimming pared 4 bases from V and 5 bases from J, leaving 15 bases between. This CDR3 is built from 15 residues. In nucleotides, the CDR3 is TGTGCCAGCTCACGGGAAAGAGGGTCCCAAAACATTCAGTACTTC. Translation gives CASSRERGSQNIQYF.

The CDR3 spells CASSVDGRGRRERSEGYTF. CDR3 coding DNA: TGTGCCAGCAGCGTAGATGGGCGGGGGCGTCGGGAAAGGTCGGAGGGCTACACCTTC. This sequence joins TRBV9 and TRBJ1-2, with D possibly matching TRBD1 (6 bases). This CDR3 is 19 amino acids long. Trimming removed 0 bases from V and 8 bases from J, with 29 bases in between. Germline loops: CDR1 SGDLS, CDR2 YYNGEE.

The chain has TRBV9 and TRBJ2-3, with 9 bases matching TRBD2. The J segment lost 6 bases and the V segment lost 2 bases, leaving 10 bases of the junction unmatched. From germline, CDR1 is SGDLS and CDR2 YYNGEE. This CDR3 has 16 residues. The CDR3 DNA reads as TGTGCCAGCAGCGTTAGCGGGAGAGCCTATTCGGATACGCAGTATTTT. As protein: CASSVSGRAYSDTQYF.

The J gene is TRBJ1-1, the V gene TRBV6-6, with 7 positions matching TRBD1. The CDR3 is made up of 15 amino acids. V gave up 7 bases and J gave up 3 bases; unmatched junction bases: 11. The germline V gene has CDR1 MNHNY and CDR2 SVGAGI (reference sequence). CDR3 region: CASTTDRAGDTEAFF. In DNA form, the CDR3 reads TGTGCCAGCACTACCGACAGGGCGGGCGACACTGAAGCTTTCTTT.

This chain uses TRBV6-6 with TRBJ1-5; 8 bases match TRBD1. The CDR3 runs 14 residues. J gave up 7 bases and V 6 bases, and 8 bases lay outside the gene matches. The germline CDR1 and CDR2 sequences are MNHNY and SVGAGI (reference sequence). CDR3 sequence (DNA): TGTGCCAGCAGCTACGACAGGGGAAGCCAGCCCCAGCATTTT. Amino acid sequence: CASSYDRGSQPQHF.

The chain recombines TRBV28 with TRBJ2-5; D possibly uses TRBD1 or TRBD2 (5 bases each). The germline V gene encodes CDR1 MDHEN and CDR2 SYDVKM. CDR3 length equals 17 residues. Trimming stripped 5 bases from V and 4 bases from J, with 23 bases between. CDR3 nucleotide sequence: TGTGCCAGCAGTCTCCTAGGGGAGCTATCTGCCGGAGAGACCCAGTACTTC. Translation gives CASSLLGELSAGETQYF. The full variable domain, rest sourced from reference TRBV28 and TRBJ2-5, is DVKVTQSSRYLVKRTGEKVFLECVQDMDHENMFWYRQDPGLGLRLIYFSYDVKMKEKGDIPEGYSVSREKKERFSLILESASTNQTSMYLCASSLLGELSAGETQYFGPGTRLLVL.

The V gene is TRBV11-2, the J gene TRBJ1-4, with D hard to call. V lost 1 base and J lost 0, with 6 bases in between. The CDR3 contains 15 residues. Germline values: CDR1 SGHAT, CDR2 FQNNGV. The CDR3 DNA follows: TGTGCCAGCAGCTTAGGTTCGGCAACTAATGAAAAACTGTTTTTT. Its protein is CASSLGSATNEKLFF.